A single sample is the source of the 12 T cell receptor beta chains below, sequenced in a study of T cells in Graves' hyperthyroidism and ophthalmopathy. The TCR beta CDR3 regions underwent amplification using RNA transcripts as the source. An initial round of RT-PCR targeting the TCR CDR3 relied on the HTBI primer set. One entry per CDR3 protein results from TCRdb running MiXCR on the multiplex PCR reads. The top ten hold around a sixth of the sample, which has around 520,000 distinct CDR3 sequences, about 15% seen once. What was sequenced was blood. These receptors were obtained from a woman between 18 and 29 years old with Graves' hyperthyroidism.

This clonotype appeared many times. This sequence joins TRBV30 and TRBJ1-5; tentative D call: TRBD1 (5 bases). CDR3 length equals 13 residues. The V gene lost 5 bases and the J gene lost 6 bases, with 14 bases spanning the gap. Germline values: CDR1 GTSNPN, CDR2 SVGIG (reference sequence). The DNA for the CDR3 is TGTGCCTGGGACAGCGCACGGGGTCAGCCCCAGCATTTT. Its protein is CAWDSARGQPQHF.

The chain links TRBV30 to TRBJ2-7, with 8 bases aligning to TRBD1. After removal of 3 bases from V and 2 bases from J, the junction contained 9 bases not matched to a gene. The germline V gene has CDR1 GTSNPN and CDR2 SVGIG (reference sequence). This CDR3 has 15 residues. CDR3 in amino acids: CAWRDDRGLPYEQYF. In nucleotides, the CDR3 is TGTGCCTGGAGGGACGACAGGGGTCTGCCCTACGAGCAGTACTTC.

This clonotype was observed at least ten times. This rearrangement joins TRBV19 to TRBJ2-1; a weak D match, TRBD2 (6 bases). The CDR3 totals 15 residues. Germline assignment: CDR1 LNHDA and CDR2 SQIVND (reference sequence). V lost 6 bases, J lost 7 bases, and 19 bases lay in between. CDR3 region: CASSAFIRGGNEQFF. The CDR3 region has the DNA TGTGCCAGTAGCGCCTTCATCCGTGGAGGGAATGAGCAGTTCTTC.

This clonotype came up many times. The chain couples TRBV5-6 to TRBJ1-2; 8 bases map to TRBD1. CDR3 size: 15 residues. V lost 0 bases, J lost 3 bases, and 4 bases stayed unmatched. CDR1 and CDR2 from the germline V gene are SGHDT and YYEEEE. The CDR3 sequence is CASSLGTGRDYGYTF. CDR3 DNA sequence: TGTGCCAGCAGCTTGGGGACAGGGAGGGACTATGGCTACACCTTC.

The rearrangement joins TRBV19 to TRBJ1-3; D call uncertain. The V and J ends lost 5 bases and 6 bases respectively, with 8 bases between them. The CDR3 is 12 amino acids. Germline CDR1 LNHDA, CDR2 SQIVND (reference sequence). The DNA for the CDR3 is TGTGCCAGTAGTGAATCGGTAAACACCATATATTTT. Translated, it gives CASSESVNTIYF. The full variable domain, rest sourced from reference TRBV19 and TRBJ1-3, is DGGITQSPKYLFRKEGQNVTLSCEQNLNHDAMYWYRQDPGQGLRLIYYSQIVNDFQKGDIAEGYSVSREKKESFPLTVTSAQKNPTAFYLCASSESVNTIYFGEGSWLTVV.

This clonotype was counted many times. The V call is TRBV12-3 or TRBV12-4, the J call TRBJ2-5, with D possibly called TRBD1 or TRBD2 (5 bases each). This CDR3 region has 17 residues. V was clipped by 5 bases and J by 5 bases, with 24 bases between them. The CDR3 is CASSRGLDPREGETQYF. CDR3 coding DNA: TGTGCCAGCAGTAGGGGATTGGACCCCCGGGAAGGGGAGACCCAGTACTTC.

This clonotype appeared many times. The rearrangement uses TRBV24-1 and TRBJ2-1; no clear D. Germline loops: CDR1 KGHDR, CDR2 SFDVKD. V lost 4 bases to trimming and J lost 5 bases, with 5 bases between them. The CDR3 length is 12 residues. CDR3 residues: CATSEKDNEQFF. The CDR3 DNA reads as TGTGCCACCAGTGAGAAAGACAATGAGCAGTTCTTC.

This clonotype was counted many times. The chain recombines TRBV20-1 with TRBJ2-4; 12 positions match TRBD2. Trimming took 2 bases from V and 8 from J; bases not matched to a gene: 10. The CDR3 spans 16 residues. Germline V CDR1 and CDR2: DFQATT, SNEGSKA (reference sequence). As DNA, the CDR3 is TGCAGTGCTAGATCCCCGACTAGCGGGAGCGGAGACATTCAGTACTTC. It translates to CSARSPTSGSGDIQYF.

This chain joins TRBV9 and TRBJ2-2; D might be TRBD1 (6 bases). CDR1 is SGDLS and CDR2 is YYNGEE in the germline V gene. The CDR3 has 16 amino acids. Trimming removed 2 bases from V and 6 bases from J, with 17 bases in between. The chain's CDR3 is CASSVGGQLSPGELFF. Here the CDR3 DNA reads TGTGCCAGCAGCGTGGGTGGACAGCTCTCTCCCGGGGAGCTGTTTTTT. Based on the CDR3 plus reference TRBV9 and TRBJ2-2, the full variable domain is DSGVTQTPKHLITATGQRVTLRCSPRSGDLSVYWYQQSLDQGLQFLIQYYNGEERAKGNILERFSAQQFPDLHSELNLSSLELGDSALYFCASSVGGQLSPGELFFGEGSRLTVL.

V gene TRBV9 combines with J gene TRBJ1-2, with D maybe TRBD1 (6 bases). The CDR3 runs to 18 residues. V shed 0 bases and J shed 1 base, with 19 bases lying between them. From germline, CDR1 is SGDLS and CDR2 YYNGEE. The CDR3 DNA sequence: TGTGCCAGCAGCGTAGGCCCGGGGGGCGCGAGTTTTAACTATGGCTACACCTTC. Encoded protein: CASSVGPGGASFNYGYTF.

This clonotype was counted only a few times. The chain uses TRBV5-1 and TRBJ1-4; 7 bases are a match to TRBD1. With 0 bases clipped from V and 5 bases from J, the junction kept 4 bases outside the gene matches. Germline CDR1 SGHRS, CDR2 YFSETQ. The CDR3 spans 15 residues. The CDR3: CASSLGDSVNEKLFF. As DNA, the CDR3 is TGCGCCAGCAGCTTGGGGGACAGCGTAAATGAAAAACTGTTTTTT.

This clonotype has a count of ten or more. This sequence joins TRBV20-1 and TRBJ1-1, with D possibly TRBD1 on 5 matching bases. V was cut by 0 bases and J by 8 bases, with 7 bases left in between. Germline loops: CDR1 DFQATT, CDR2 SNEGSKA (reference sequence). CDR3 length equals 11 residues. CDR3: CSARDRTEAFF. The CDR3 DNA is TGCAGTGCTAGAGATCGGACAGAAGCTTTCTTT.